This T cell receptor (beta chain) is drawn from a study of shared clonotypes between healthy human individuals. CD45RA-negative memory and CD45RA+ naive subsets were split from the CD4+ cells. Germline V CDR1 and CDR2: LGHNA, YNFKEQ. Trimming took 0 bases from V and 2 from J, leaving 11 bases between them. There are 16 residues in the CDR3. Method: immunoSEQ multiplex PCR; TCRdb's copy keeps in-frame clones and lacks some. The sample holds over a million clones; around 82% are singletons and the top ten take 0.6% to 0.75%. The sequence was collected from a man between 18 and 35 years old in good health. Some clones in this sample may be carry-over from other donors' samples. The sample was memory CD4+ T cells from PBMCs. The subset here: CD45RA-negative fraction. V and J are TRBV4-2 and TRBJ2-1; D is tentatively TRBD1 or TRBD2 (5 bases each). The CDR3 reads CASSQDQGATYNEQFF. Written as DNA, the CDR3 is TGTGCCAGCAGCCAAGATCAGGGAGCCACCTACAATGAGCAGTTCTTC.